This T cell receptor beta chain was observed in a study of neurological immune-mediated disorders. CDR1 is MDHEN, CDR2 SYDVKM, per germline. The V end was cut by 3 bases, the J end by 4 bases, with 9 bases between. This CDR3 region has 13 residues. General study points: The absence of shared CDR3 amino acid sequences among expanded clones across subjects suggests private repertoires in all groups. HTLV-1-associated myelopathy displayed the greatest TCR clonal expansion, and multiple sclerosis exhibited the smallest, lower than that of healthy controls. The study phylogenetically grouped the repertoires of 18 of 34 multiple sclerosis patients into one related-CDR3 cluster, a possible signature.

This clonotype was picked up many times. Its specificity is unknown. One entry per CDR3 protein results from TCRdb running MiXCR on the 5' RACE reads. Among about 46,000 distinct CDR3 sequences listed, 2.5% to 3.5% were seen once. Material for sequencing was PBMCs. The rearrangement uses TRBV28 and TRBJ1-2, with D perhaps matching TRBD1 (5 bases). The origin of this receptor is a woman aged 45-59 years with multiple sclerosis. The CDR3, as DNA: TGTGCCAGCAGTTTGGGGCATAGCTATGGCTACACCTTC. This gives the protein CASSLGHSYGYTF.